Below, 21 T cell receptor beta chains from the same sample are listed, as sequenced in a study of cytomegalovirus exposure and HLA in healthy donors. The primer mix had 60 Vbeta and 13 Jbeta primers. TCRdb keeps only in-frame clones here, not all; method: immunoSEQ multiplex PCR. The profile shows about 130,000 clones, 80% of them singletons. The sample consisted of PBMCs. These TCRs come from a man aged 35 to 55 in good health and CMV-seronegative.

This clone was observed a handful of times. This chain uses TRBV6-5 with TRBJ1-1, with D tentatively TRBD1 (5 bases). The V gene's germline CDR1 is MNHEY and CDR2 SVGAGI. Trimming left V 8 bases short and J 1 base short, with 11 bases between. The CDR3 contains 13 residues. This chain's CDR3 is CASAGRGNTEAFF. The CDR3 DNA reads TGTGCCAGCGCGGGGCGGGGGAACACTGAAGCTTTCTTT.

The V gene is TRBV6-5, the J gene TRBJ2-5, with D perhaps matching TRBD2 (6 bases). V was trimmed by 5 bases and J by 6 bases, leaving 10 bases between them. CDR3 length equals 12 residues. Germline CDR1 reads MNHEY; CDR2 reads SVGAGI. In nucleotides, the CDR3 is TGTGCCAGCAGTCCCGGGGGTAAGACCCAGTACTTC. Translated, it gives CASSPGGKTQYF.

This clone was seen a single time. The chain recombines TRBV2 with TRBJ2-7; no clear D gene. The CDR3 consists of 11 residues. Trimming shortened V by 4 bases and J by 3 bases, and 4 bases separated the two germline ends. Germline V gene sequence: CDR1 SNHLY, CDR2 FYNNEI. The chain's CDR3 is CASSVDYEQYF. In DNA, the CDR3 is TGTGCCAGCAGTGTAGACTACGAGCAGTACTTC.

CDR3 region: CAIRRQGENTEAFF. The CDR3 nucleotides read TGTGCCATCAGGAGACAGGGTGAGAACACTGAAGCTTTCTTT. This chain links TRBV10-3 with TRBJ1-1; 7 bases fit TRBD1. Germline CDR1 ENHRY, CDR2 SYGVKD. The CDR3 contains 14 residues. The V segment lost 6 bases and the J segment 1 base; nucleotides outside the gene matches: 5.

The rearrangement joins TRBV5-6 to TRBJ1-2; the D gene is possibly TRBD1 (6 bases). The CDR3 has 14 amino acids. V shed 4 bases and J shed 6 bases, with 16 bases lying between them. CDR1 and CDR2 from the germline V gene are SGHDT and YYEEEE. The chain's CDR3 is CASSKAAGVDGYTF. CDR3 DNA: TGTGCCAGCAGCAAGGCCGCAGGGGTGGATGGCTACACCTTC. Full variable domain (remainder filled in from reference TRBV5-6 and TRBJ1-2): DAGVTQSPTHLIKTRGQQVTLRCSPKSGHDTVSWYQQALGQGPQFIFQYYEEEERQRGNFPDRFSGHQFPNYSSELNVNALLLGDSALYLCASSKAAGVDGYTFGSGTRLTVV.

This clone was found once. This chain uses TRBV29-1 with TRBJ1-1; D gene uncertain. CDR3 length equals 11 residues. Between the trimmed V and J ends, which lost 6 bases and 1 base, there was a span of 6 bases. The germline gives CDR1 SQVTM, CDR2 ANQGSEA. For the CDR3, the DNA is TGCAGCGTCAAAGCGAACACTGAAGCTTTCTTT. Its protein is CSVKANTEAFF.

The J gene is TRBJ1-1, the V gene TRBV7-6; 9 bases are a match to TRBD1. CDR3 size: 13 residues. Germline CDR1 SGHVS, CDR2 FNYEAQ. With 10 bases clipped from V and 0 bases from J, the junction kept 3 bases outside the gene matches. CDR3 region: CATQGAVNTEAFF. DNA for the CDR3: TGTGCCACACAGGGGGCTGTGAACACTGAAGCTTTCTTT.

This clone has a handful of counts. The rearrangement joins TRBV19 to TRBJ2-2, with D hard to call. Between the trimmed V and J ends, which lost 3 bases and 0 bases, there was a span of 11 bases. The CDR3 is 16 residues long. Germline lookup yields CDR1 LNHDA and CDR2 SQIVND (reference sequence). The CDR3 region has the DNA TGTGCCAGTAGTATTTGGCCCCAAACGAACACCGGGGAGCTGTTTTTT. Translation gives CASSIWPQTNTGELFF.

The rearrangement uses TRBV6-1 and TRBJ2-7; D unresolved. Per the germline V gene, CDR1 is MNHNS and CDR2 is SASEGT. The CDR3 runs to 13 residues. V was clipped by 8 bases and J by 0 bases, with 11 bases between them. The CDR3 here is CASGLSSSYEQYF. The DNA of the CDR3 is TGTGCCAGCGGGCTGTCAAGCTCCTACGAGCAGTACTTC.

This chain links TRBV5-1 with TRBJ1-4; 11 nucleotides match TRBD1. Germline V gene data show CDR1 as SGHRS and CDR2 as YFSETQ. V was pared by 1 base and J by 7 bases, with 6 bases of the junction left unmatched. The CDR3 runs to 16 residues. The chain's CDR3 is CASSLPGTGGGEKLFF. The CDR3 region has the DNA TGCGCCAGCAGCTTGCCGGGGACAGGGGGAGGTGAAAAACTGTTTTTT.

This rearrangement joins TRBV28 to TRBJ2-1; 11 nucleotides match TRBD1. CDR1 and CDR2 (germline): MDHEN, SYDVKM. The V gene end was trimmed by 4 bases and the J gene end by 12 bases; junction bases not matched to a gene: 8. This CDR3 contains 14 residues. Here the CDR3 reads CASSSGTGGSVQFF. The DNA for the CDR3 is TGTGCCAGCAGTTCCGGGACAGGGGGTTCAGTGCAGTTCTTC. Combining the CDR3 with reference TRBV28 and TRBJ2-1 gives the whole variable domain DVKVTQSSRYLVKRTGEKVFLECVQDMDHENMFWYRQDPGLGLRLIYFSYDVKMKEKGDIPEGYSVSREKKERFSLILESASTNQTSMYLCASSSGTGGSVQFFGPGTRLTVL.

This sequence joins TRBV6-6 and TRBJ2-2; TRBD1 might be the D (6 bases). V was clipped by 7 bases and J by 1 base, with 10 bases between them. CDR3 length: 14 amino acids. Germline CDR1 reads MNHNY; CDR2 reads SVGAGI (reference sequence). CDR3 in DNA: TGTGCCAGCACTGCAGGGGAGAACACCGGGGAGCTGTTTTTT. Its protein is CASTAGENTGELFF.

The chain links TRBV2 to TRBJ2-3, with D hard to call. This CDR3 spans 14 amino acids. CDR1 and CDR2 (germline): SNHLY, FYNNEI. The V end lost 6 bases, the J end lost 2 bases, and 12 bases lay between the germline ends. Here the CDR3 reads CASRETGYTDTQYF. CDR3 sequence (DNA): TGTGCCAGCAGGGAGACGGGTTACACAGATACGCAGTATTTT.

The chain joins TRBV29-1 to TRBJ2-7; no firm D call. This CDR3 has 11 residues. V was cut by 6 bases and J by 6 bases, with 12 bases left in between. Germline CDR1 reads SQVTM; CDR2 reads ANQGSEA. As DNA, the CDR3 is TGCAGCGTGTACTTCGCTGGCGAGCAGTACTTC. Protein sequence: CSVYFAGEQYF.

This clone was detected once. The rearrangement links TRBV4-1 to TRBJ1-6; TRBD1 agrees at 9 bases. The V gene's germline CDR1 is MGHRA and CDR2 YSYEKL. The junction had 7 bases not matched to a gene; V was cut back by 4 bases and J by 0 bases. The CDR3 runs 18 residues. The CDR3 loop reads CASSRNTGGVSYNSPLHF. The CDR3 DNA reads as TGCGCCAGCAGCCGGAACACAGGGGGCGTCTCCTATAATTCACCCCTCCACTTT.

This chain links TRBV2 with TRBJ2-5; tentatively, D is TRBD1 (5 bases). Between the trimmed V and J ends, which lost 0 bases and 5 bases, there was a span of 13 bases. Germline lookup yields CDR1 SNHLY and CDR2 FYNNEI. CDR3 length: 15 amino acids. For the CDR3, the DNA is TGTGCCAGCAGTGAAGCCTTAGGGGCCGAGGAGACCCAGTACTTC. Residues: CASSEALGAEETQYF.

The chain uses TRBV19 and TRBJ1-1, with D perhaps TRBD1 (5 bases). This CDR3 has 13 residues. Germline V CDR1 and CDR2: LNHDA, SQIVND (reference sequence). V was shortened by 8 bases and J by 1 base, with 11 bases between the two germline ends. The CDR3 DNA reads TGTGCCAGTGGTGACAGAAGGAACACTGAAGCTTTCTTT. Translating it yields CASGDRRNTEAFF.

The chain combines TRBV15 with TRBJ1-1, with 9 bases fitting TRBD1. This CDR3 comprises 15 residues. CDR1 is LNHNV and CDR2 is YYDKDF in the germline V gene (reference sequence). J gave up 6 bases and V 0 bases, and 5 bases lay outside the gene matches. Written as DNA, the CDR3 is TGTGCCACCAGCAGAGATTCGGACAGGGGACCTGAAGCTTTCTTT. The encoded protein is CATSRDSDRGPEAFF.

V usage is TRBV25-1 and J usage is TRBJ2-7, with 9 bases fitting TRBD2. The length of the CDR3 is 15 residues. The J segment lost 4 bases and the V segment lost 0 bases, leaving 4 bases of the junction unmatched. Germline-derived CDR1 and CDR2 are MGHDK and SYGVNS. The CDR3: CASSEYSGGNYEQYF. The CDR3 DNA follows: TGTGCCAGCAGTGAATATAGCGGGGGCAATTACGAGCAGTACTTC.

The CDR3 DNA sequence: TGTGCCAGCAGCCAACAGGGGGACACCATATATTTT. The encoded protein is CASSQQGDTIYF. The chain uses TRBV28 and TRBJ1-3, with 8 bases that match TRBD1. The CDR3 runs to 12 residues. Germline V gene data show CDR1 as MDHEN and CDR2 as SYDVKM. With V trimmed by 6 bases and J by 8 bases, 3 bases remained unmatched.

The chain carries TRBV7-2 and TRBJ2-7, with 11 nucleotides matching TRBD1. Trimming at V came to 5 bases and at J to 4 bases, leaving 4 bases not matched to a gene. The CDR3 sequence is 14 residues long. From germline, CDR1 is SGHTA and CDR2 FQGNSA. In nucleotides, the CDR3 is TGTGCCAGCAGCCCGGACAGGGGGCTTTACGAGCAGTACTTC. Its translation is CASSPDRGLYEQYF.